This TCR beta chain came from a study of T cell repertoires in cytomegalovirus infection. About the study: Peptides in the study included HLA-C-restricted and HLA-B-restricted CMV epitopes. Matching HLA type, along with CMV infection, was indicated by public TCR beta signatures.

Regarding the study as a whole: Ex vivo, HLA-C-restricted CMV-specific TCR beta clonotypes prevailed over the rest of the response. CMV carriers having the relevant HLA were flagged by cumulative public TCR beta family frequency.

Trimming removed 6 bases at V and 4 bases at J, with 7 bases between. CDR3 length equals 12 residues. In the case of this clonotype: Its specificity is not known.

TCRdb recomputed calls from the reads with MiXCR, one row per CDR3 protein. Of 700,000 to 900,000 distinct CDR3 sequences in the sample, almost 30% were seen once. The rearrangement links TRBV12-3 or TRBV12-4 to TRBJ1-5, with D uncertain. This material consisted of cultured CD8+ T cells from PBMCs, taken from culture after CMV antigen stimulation. This sequence was found in a human donor in good health (CMV status not recorded). Some clones in this sample may be carry-over from other donors' samples. CDR3 protein: CASSHKNQPQHF. CDR3 sequence (DNA): TGTGCCAGCAGCCACAAAAATCAGCCCCAGCATTTT.